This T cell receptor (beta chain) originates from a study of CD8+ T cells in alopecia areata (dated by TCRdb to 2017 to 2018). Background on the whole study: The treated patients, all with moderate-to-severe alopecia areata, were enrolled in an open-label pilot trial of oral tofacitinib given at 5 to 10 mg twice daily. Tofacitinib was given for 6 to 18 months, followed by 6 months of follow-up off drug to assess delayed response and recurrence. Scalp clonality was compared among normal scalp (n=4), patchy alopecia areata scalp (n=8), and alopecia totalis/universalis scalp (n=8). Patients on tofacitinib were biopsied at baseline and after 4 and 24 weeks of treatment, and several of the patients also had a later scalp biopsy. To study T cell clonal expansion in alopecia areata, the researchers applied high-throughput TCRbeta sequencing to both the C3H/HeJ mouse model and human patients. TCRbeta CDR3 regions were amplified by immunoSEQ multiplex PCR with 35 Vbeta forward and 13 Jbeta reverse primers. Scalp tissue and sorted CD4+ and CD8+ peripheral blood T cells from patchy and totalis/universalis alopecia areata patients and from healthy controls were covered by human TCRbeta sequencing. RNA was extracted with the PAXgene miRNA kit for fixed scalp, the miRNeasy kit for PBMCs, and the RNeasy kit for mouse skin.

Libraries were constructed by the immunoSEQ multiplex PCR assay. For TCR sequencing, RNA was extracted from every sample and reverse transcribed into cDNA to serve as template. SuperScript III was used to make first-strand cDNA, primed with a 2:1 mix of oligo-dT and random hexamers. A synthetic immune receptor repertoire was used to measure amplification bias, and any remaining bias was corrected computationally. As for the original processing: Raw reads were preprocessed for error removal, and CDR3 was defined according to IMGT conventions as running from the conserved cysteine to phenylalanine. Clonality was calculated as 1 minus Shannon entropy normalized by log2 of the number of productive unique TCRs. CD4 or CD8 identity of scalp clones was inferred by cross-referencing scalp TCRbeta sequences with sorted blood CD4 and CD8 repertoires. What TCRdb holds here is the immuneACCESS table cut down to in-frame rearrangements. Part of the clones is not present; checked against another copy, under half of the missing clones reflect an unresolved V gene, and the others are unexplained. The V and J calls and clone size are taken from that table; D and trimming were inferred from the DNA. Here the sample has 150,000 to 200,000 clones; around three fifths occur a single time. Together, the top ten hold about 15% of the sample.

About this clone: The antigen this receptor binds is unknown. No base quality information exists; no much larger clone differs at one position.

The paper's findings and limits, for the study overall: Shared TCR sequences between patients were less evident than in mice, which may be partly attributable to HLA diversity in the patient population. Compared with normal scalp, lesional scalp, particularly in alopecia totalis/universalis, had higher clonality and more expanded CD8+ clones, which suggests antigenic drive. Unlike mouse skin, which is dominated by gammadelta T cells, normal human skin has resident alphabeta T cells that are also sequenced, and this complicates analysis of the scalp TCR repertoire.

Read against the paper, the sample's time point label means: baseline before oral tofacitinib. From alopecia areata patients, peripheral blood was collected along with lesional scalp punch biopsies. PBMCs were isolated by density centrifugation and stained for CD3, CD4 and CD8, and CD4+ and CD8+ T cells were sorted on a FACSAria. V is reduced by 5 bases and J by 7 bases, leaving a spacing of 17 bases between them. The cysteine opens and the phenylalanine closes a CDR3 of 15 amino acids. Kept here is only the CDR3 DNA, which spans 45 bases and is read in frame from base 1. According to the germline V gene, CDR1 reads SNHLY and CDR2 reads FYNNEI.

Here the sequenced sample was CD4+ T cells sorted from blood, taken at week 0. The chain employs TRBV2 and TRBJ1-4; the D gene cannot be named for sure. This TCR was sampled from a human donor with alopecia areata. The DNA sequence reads TGTGCCAGCAGTCCCGGGGATTGGGGTGGTGAAAAACTGTTTTTT. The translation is CASSPGDWGGEKLFF.